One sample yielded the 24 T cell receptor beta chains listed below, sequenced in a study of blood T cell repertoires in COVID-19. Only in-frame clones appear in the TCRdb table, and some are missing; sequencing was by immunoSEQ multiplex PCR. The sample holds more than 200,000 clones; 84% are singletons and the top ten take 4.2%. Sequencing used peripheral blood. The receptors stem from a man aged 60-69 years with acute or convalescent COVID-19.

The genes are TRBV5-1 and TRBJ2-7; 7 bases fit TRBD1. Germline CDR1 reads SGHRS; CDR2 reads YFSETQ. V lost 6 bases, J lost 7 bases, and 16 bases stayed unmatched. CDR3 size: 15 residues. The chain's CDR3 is CASNLGQETLKEQYF. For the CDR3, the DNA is TGCGCCAGCAACCTTGGACAGGAGACTTTAAAGGAGCAGTACTTC.

CDR3 DNA sequence: TGTGCCAGCAGGGCGGGACTCACGTACTACGAGCAGTACTTC. Protein product: CASRAGLTYYEQYF. The gene calls are TRBV5-8 and TRBJ2-7; TRBD2 might be the D (6 bases). The CDR3 length is 14 residues. Germline V gene lookup returns CDR1 SGHTS and CDR2 YDEGEE. V was pared by 5 bases and J by 3 bases, with 15 bases between.

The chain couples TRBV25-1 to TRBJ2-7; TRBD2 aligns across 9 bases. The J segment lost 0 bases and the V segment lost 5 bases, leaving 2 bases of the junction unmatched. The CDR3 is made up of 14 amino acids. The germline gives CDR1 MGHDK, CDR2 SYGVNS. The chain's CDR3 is CASSNSGSSYEQYF. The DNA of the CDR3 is TGTGCCAGCAGTAATAGCGGGAGCTCCTACGAGCAGTACTTC.

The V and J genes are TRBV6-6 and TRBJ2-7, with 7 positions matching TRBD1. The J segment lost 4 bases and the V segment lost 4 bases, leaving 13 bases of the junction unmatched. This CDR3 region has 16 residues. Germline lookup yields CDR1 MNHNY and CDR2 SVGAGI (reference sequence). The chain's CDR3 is CASSSHKGAGWYEQYF. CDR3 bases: TGTGCCAGCAGTTCCCATAAGGGGGCAGGTTGGTACGAGCAGTACTTC.

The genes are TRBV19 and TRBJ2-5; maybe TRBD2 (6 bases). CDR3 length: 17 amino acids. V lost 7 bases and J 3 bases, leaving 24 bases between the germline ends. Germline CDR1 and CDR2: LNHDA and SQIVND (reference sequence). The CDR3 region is CASKVTHRDFGEETQYF. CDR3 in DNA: TGTGCCAGTAAGGTAACCCACCGGGACTTCGGCGAAGAGACCCAGTACTTC.

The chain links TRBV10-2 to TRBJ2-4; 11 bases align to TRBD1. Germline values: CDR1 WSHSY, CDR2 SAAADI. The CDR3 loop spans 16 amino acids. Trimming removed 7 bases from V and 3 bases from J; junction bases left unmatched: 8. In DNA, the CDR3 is TGCGCCAGCACCGGACAGGGGGCGCTTGACAAAAACATTCAGTACTTC. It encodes CASTGQGALDKNIQYF.

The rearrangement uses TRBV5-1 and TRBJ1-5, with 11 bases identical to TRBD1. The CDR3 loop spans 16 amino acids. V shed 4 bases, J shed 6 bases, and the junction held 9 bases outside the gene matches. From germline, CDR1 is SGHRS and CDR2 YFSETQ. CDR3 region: CASSPGTGGSSQPQHF. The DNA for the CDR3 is TGCGCCAGCAGCCCTGGGACAGGGGGTTCATCTCAGCCCCAGCATTTT. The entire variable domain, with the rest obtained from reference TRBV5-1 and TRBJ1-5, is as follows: KAGVTQTPRYLIKTRGQQVTLSCSPISGHRSVSWYQQTPGQGLQFLFEYFSETQRNKGNFPGRFSGRQFSNSRSEMNVSTLELGDSALYLCASSPGTGGSSQPQHFGDGTRLSIL.

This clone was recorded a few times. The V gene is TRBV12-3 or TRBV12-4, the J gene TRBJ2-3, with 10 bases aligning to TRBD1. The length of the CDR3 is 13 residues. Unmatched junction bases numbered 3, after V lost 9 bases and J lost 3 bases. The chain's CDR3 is CARGQGETDTQYF. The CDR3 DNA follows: TGTGCCAGAGGACAGGGGGAAACAGATACGCAGTATTTT.

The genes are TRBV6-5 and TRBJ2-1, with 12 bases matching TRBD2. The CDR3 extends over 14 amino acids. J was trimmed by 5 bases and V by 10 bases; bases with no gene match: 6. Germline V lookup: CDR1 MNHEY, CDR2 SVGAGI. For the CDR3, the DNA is TGTGCCATCGGACTAGCGGGGCAAAACAATGAGCAGTTCTTC. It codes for CAIGLAGQNNEQFF.

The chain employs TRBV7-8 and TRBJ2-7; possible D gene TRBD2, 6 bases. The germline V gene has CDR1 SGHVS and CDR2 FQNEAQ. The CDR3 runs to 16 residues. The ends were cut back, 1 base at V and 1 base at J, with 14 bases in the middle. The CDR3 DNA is TGTGCCAGCAGCTTAGGTTGGGCGGGGCAATCCTACGAGCAGTACTTC. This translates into CASSLGWAGQSYEQYF.

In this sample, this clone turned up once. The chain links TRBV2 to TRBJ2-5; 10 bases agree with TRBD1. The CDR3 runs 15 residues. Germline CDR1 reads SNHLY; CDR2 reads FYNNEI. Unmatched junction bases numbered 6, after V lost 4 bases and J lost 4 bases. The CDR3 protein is CASSGRGTGAETQYF. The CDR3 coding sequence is TGTGCCAGCAGTGGACGTGGGACAGGGGCAGAGACCCAGTACTTC.

This CDR3 reads CASSFGTSGRDTQYF. DNA of the CDR3: TGTGCCAGCAGTTTCGGGACTAGCGGGAGGGATACGCAGTATTTT. The rearrangement uses TRBV27 and TRBJ2-3; 15 positions match TRBD2. The CDR3 extends over 15 amino acids. Germline CDR1 MNHEY, CDR2 SMNVEV (reference sequence). The V and J ends lost 3 bases and 6 bases, in that order; junction bases with no gene match: 1.

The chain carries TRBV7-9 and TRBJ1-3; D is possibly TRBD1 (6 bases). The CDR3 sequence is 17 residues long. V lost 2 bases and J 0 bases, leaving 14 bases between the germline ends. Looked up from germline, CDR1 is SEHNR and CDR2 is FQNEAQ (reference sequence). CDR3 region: CASSLNGQSRSGNTIYF. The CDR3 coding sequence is TGTGCCAGCAGCTTAAATGGACAGTCCCGCTCTGGAAACACCATATATTTT.

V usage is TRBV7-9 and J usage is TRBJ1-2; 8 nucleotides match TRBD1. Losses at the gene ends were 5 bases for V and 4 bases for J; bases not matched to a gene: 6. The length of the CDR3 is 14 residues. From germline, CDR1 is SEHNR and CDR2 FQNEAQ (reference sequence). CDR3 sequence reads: CASSPRTGLYGYTF. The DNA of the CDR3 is TGTGCCAGCAGCCCCCGGACAGGGCTCTATGGCTACACCTTC.

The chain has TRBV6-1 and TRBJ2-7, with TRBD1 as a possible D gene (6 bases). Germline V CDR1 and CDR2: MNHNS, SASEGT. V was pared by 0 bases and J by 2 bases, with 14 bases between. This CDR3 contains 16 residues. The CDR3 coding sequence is TGTGCCAGCAGTGAAGCTTACAGGGTCGTTGCCTACGAGCAGTACTTC. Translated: CASSEAYRVVAYEQYF.

DNA for the CDR3: TGTGCCAGCAGCGAAATCACAGGGAGCAATCAGCCCCAGCATTTT. This codes for CASSEITGSNQPQHF. The chain couples TRBV5-6 to TRBJ1-5; D may be TRBD1 (6 bases). Germline V gene sequence: CDR1 SGHDT, CDR2 YYEEEE. The CDR3 length is 15 residues. Trimming cost V 4 bases and J 1 base, with 12 bases left between them.

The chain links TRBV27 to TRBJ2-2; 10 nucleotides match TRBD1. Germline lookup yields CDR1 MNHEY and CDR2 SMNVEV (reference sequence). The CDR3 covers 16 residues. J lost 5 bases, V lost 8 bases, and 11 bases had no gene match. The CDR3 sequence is CASSSRTGGPTGELFF. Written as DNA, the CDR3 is TGTGCCAGCTCCTCGAGGACAGGGGGTCCTACCGGGGAGCTGTTTTTT.

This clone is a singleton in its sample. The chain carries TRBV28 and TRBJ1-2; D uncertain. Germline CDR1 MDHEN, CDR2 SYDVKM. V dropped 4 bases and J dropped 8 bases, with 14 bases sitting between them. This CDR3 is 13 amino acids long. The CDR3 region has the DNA TGTGCCAGCAGTTCTAGAGATAGCGGGGGCTACACCTTC. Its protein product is CASSSRDSGGYTF.

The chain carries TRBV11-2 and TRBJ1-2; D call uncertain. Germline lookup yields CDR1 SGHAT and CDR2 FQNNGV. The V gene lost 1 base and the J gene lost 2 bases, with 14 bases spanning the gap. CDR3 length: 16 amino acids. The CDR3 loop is CASSLGVQAQNYGYTF. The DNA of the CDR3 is TGTGCCAGCAGCTTAGGGGTCCAGGCTCAAAACTATGGCTACACCTTC. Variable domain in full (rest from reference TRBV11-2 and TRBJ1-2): EAGVAQSPRYKIIEKRQSVAFWCNPISGHATLYWYQQILGQGPKLLIQFQNNGVVDDSQLPKDRFSAERLKGVDSTLKIQPAKLEDSAVYLCASSLGVQAQNYGYTFGSGTRLTVV.

In DNA, the CDR3 is TGTGCCAGCAGCCGAGGACTAGCGGGGAAGAGCACAGATACGCAGTATTTT. This codes for CASSRGLAGKSTDTQYF. The chain links TRBV3-1 (or the pseudogene TRBV3-2) to TRBJ2-3; 12 positions agree with TRBD2. Per the germline V gene, CDR1 is LGHDT and CDR2 is YNNKEL (reference sequence). The CDR3 spans 17 residues. V trimming: 4 bases; J trimming: 0 bases; junction bases outside the gene matches: 5.

DNA of the CDR3: TGTGCCAGCAGACGATATGACAGCTACGAGCAGTACTTC. Protein: CASRRYDSYEQYF. This chain connects TRBV7-8 to TRBJ2-7; D might be TRBD1 (5 bases). Germline CDR1 SGHVS, CDR2 FQNEAQ. The CDR3 runs to 13 residues. The V end lost 6 bases, the J end lost 3 bases, and 12 bases lay between the germline ends.

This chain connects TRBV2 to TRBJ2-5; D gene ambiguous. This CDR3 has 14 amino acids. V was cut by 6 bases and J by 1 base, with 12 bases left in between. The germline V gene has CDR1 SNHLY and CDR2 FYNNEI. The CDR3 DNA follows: TGTGCCAGCAGCGCTGTGACTCCCCAAGAGACCCAGTACTTC. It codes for CASSAVTPQETQYF.

The CDR3 DNA reads as TGTGCCAGCAGCTTGTCTGGAGGGACCGGGGAGCTGTTTTTT. It translates to CASSLSGGTGELFF. This chain links TRBV5-8 with TRBJ2-2; maybe TRBD2 (6 bases). The length of the CDR3 is 14 residues. Germline CDR1 and CDR2: SGHTS and YDEGEE. V was trimmed by 1 base and J by 5 bases, leaving 9 bases between them.

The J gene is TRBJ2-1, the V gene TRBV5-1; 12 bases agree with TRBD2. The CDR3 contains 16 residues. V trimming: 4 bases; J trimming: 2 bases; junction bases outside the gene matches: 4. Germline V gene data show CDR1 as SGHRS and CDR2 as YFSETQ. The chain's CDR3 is CASSTGLAGTYNEQFF. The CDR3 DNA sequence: TGCGCCAGCAGCACCGGACTAGCGGGGACCTACAATGAGCAGTTCTTC. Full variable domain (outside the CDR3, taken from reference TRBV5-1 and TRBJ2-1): KAGVTQTPRYLIKTRGQQVTLSCSPISGHRSVSWYQQTPGQGLQFLFEYFSETQRNKGNFPGRFSGRQFSNSRSEMNVSTLELGDSALYLCASSTGLAGTYNEQFFGPGTRLTVL.